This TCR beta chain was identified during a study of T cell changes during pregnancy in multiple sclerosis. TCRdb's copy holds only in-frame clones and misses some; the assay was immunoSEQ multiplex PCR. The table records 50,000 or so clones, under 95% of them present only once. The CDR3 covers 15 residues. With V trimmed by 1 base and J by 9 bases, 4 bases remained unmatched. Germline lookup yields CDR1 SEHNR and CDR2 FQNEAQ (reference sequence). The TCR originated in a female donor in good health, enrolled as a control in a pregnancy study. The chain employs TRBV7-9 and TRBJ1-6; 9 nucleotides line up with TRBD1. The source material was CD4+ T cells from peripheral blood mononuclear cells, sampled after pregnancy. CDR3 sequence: CASSLGGQGGSPLHF. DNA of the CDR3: TGTGCCAGCAGCTTAGGGGGACAGGGAGGTTCACCCCTCCACTTT.